This entry features one TCR beta chain sequence. The sample originates from a study of blood T cells in healthy people across ages. Staff drew roughly 10 milliliters of peripheral blood from each donor. Germline assignment: CDR1 SGHAT and CDR2 FQNNGV. This CDR3 has 16 residues. Then a second PCR, running about 7 to 11 cycles, was carried out with a sample-barcoded 5' primer and a J-beta primer mix. Each of the cDNA molecules was tagged by a template-switch adaptor with 12 random nucleotides. MiXCR was run by TCRdb on the 5' RACE reads, yielding one entry per CDR3 protein. The table lists 1,500,000 or so distinct CDR3 sequences, 35% to 45% of them singletons.

The chain carries TRBV11-2 and TRBJ2-7; 8 bases map to TRBD2. The J call could be wrong; TRBJ2-5 is a better fit for the DNA end. Sequenced material: blood. This clonotype was sampled from a young woman in good health. CDR3 in DNA: TGTGCCAGCAGTCCACCGACGGTAGCGGGGATGCAGACCCAGTACTTC. The encoded protein is CASSPPTVAGMQTQYF.